A single sample is the source of the 14 T cell receptor beta chains below, sequenced in a study of T cell repertoires in cytomegalovirus infection. TCRdb reanalysed the reads using MiXCR and keeps one entry per CDR3 protein. The sample includes roughly 630,000 distinct CDR3 sequences, about 24% of them seen just once. Material for sequencing was CD8+ T cells from PBMCs. These receptors were collected from a human donor in good health (CMV status not recorded). Some clones in this sample may be carry-over from other donors' samples.

Many counts were recorded for this clonotype. The J gene is TRBJ2-3, the V gene TRBV28; unclear D gene. Deletions cut 4 bases from V and 2 bases from J, with 22 bases between. The CDR3 consists of 18 residues. In germline, CDR1 is MDHEN, CDR2 SYDVKM. In nucleotides, the CDR3 is TGTGCCAGCAGTTCACAGAGATTCGGGTTAGGTTTCACAGATACGCAGTATTTT. Amino acids: CASSSQRFGLGFTDTQYF.

The count of this clonotype is one. One junction end does not reproduce the germline sequence, and a read error may be involved. The CDR3 spells CASSFKDGNTEAFF. In nucleotides, the CDR3 is TGTGCCAGCAGCTTCAAGGACGGAAACACTGAAGCTTTTTTT. This chain joins TRBV13 and TRBJ1-1; no reliable D call. Per the germline V gene, CDR1 is PRHDT and CDR2 is FYEKMQ (reference sequence). There are 14 residues in the CDR3.

The chain joins TRBV12-3 or TRBV12-4 to TRBJ2-7; D unresolved. This CDR3 has 11 amino acids. The CDR3 protein is CASSSSTELHV. The CDR3 bases are TGTGCCAGCAGTTCGTCGACCGAGCTCCACGTC.

The sample holds a few counts of this clonotype. V is TRBV14 and J is TRBJ2-2, with D possibly TRBD2 on 6 matching bases. The V end lost 1 base, the J end lost 10 bases, and 13 bases lay between the germline ends. This CDR3 is built from 14 residues. CDR1 SGHDN and CDR2 FVKESK come from the germline V gene. The CDR3 is CASSQVRGSLELFF. Written as DNA, the CDR3 is TGTGCCAGCAGCCAAGTCCGGGGGTCGCTGGAGCTGTTTTTT.

The CDR3 is CGNYGYTF. The CDR3 DNA follows: TGTGGAAACTATGGCTACACCTTC. This sequence joins TRBV28 and TRBJ1-2; D unresolved. The CDR3 has 8 amino acids. Germline V lookup: CDR1 MDHEN, CDR2 SYDVKM.

This clonotype was seen a few times. The chain carries TRBV7-9 and TRBJ2-1, with D possibly TRBD2 on 6 matching bases. V dropped 4 bases and J dropped 9 bases, with 16 bases sitting between them. The V gene's germline CDR1 is SEHNR and CDR2 FQNEAQ (reference sequence). The CDR3 consists of 14 residues. CDR3 amino acids: CASSSLVRGGEQFF. CDR3 in DNA: TGTGCCAGCAGCTCACTCGTGCGGGGCGGTGAGCAGTTCTTC.

This chain uses TRBV27 with TRBJ2-1; maybe TRBD1 (6 bases). The CDR3 covers 12 residues. Trimming pared 6 bases from V and 7 bases from J, leaving 10 bases between. Germline CDR1 MNHEY, CDR2 SMNVEV (reference sequence). The CDR3 spells CASRNRENEQFF. The CDR3 nucleotides are TGTGCCAGCAGAAACAGGGAAAATGAGCAGTTCTTC.

This clonotype was seen a handful of times. The chain recombines TRBV7-6 with TRBJ1-1; 8 nucleotides align to TRBD1. The V gene end was trimmed by 3 bases and the J gene end by 4 bases; junction bases not matched to a gene: 7. The CDR3 length is 15 residues. The germline V gene encodes CDR1 SGHVS and CDR2 FNYEAQ. The CDR3 here is CASSFVGTGGTEAFF. DNA for the CDR3: TGTGCCAGCAGCTTCGTAGGGACAGGTGGCACTGAAGCTTTCTTT.

DNA of the CDR3: TGTGCCAGTCGACGGTTCGACACTGAAGCTTTCTTT. Protein product: CASRRFDTEAFF. This rearrangement joins TRBV19 to TRBJ1-1; D unresolved. Trimming pared 8 bases from V and 3 bases from J, leaving 10 bases between. The CDR3 contains 12 residues. CDR1 and CDR2 from the germline V gene are LNHDA and SQIVND (reference sequence).

Many counts were recorded for this clonotype. The V call is TRBV28, the J call TRBJ2-5; 11 bases map to TRBD1. The CDR3 totals 17 residues. Looked up from germline, CDR1 is MDHEN and CDR2 is SYDVKM. Trimming at V came to 5 bases and at J to 2 bases, leaving 10 bases not matched to a gene. The CDR3: CASSPGQGDRRQETQYF. The CDR3 bases are TGTGCCAGCAGTCCGGGACAGGGGGATAGAAGACAAGAGACCCAGTACTTC.

The rearrangement links TRBV7-6 to TRBJ1-1; D remains ambiguous. V was pared by 7 bases and J by 1 base, with 10 bases between. Germline CDR1 is SGHVS and CDR2 is FNYEAQ. CDR3 length: 13 residues. The CDR3 DNA reads TGTGCCAGCAACGATGGTGGGAACACTGAAGCTTTCTTT. Translating gives CASNDGGNTEAFF.

In the case of this clonotype: This may come from a read error, since a much larger clone is one base off. The chain uses TRBV7-2 and TRBJ2-4, with 9 bases that match TRBD1. Germline V gene lookup returns CDR1 SGHTA and CDR2 FQGNSA. This CDR3 is built from 15 residues. The DNA for the CDR3 is TGTGTCAGCAGCCCGTGGACAGGGGCCCAAAACATTCAGTACTTC. Amino acid sequence: CVSSPWTGAQNIQYF.

The chain carries TRBV12-3 or TRBV12-4 and TRBJ2-1, with 7 bases aligning to TRBD1. The V gene end was trimmed by 4 bases and the J gene end by 3 bases; junction bases not matched to a gene: 12. The CDR3 runs to 17 residues. The CDR3 protein is CASSSSPDREIYNEQFF. In DNA, the CDR3 is TGTGCCAGCAGTTCTTCACCTGACAGGGAGATCTACAATGAGCAGTTCTTC.

This chain links TRBV29-1 with TRBJ1-4, with D tentatively TRBD1 (5 bases). CDR1 and CDR2 (germline): SQVTM, ANQGSEA. The V end lost 7 bases, the J end lost 6 bases, and 21 bases lay between the germline ends. The CDR3 length is 15 residues. The CDR3: CSANIIGTPHEKLFF. CDR3 nucleotides: TGCAGCGCGAATATAATAGGGACTCCCCATGAAAAACTGTTTTTT. Combining the CDR3 with reference TRBV29-1 and TRBJ1-4 gives the whole variable domain SAVISQKPSRDICQRGTSLTIQCQVDSQVTMMFWYRQQPGQSLTLIATANQGSEATYESGFVIDKFPISRPNLTFSTLTVSNMSPEDSSIYLCSANIIGTPHEKLFFGSGTQLSVL.